The next 21 T cell receptor beta chains were all read from a single sample in a study of shared clonotypes between healthy human individuals. The repertoire was sequenced with immunoSEQ multiplex PCR; TCRdb's copy has only in-frame clones and lacks some. The sample lists around 2.1 million clones, approximately 94% occurring once. Selected positively for CCR7 and CD45RO-negative, naive CD8 cells excluded terminally differentiated effector memory CD45RA+ cells. The sample consisted of naive CD8+ T cells from PBMCs. The receptor source for this set is a man younger than 35 in good health. Some clones in this sample may be carry-over from other donors' samples.

Turning to this clone: Germline and junction disagree at one end, which may indicate a read error. The V call is TRBV13, the J call TRBJ2-7, with D perhaps TRBD2 (6 bases). The length of the CDR3 is 16 residues. Germline CDR1 reads PRHDT; CDR2 reads FYEKMQ (reference sequence). The CDR3 bases are TGTGCCAGCAGCTTTTATCGGGAGTCAGGGAACTACGATCAGTACTTC. It specifies CASSFYRESGNYDQYF.

This chain connects TRBV6-5 to TRBJ2-7; D is ambiguous. Germline V CDR1 and CDR2: MNHEY, SVGAGI. The CDR3 runs to 14 residues. Trimming removed 4 bases at V and 5 bases at J, with 15 bases between. The CDR3 DNA sequence: TGTGCCAGCAGTTCCTACGATATTGCCGACGAGCAGTACTTC. Its protein is CASSSYDIADEQYF.

V usage is TRBV9 and J usage is TRBJ2-1; D assignment may be TRBD1 or TRBD2 (5 bases each). Germline CDR1 is SGDLS and CDR2 is YYNGEE. The V end lost 0 bases, the J end lost 8 bases, and 15 bases lay between the germline ends. The CDR3 sequence is 15 residues long. The CDR3 here is CASSVGSRGRDEQFF. The CDR3 nucleotides are TGTGCCAGCAGCGTAGGGTCGAGGGGACGGGATGAGCAGTTCTTC.

This clone came up once. The CDR3 DNA reads TGCGCCAGCAGCTTGGCCGAGCAGGGCCCCAATGAGCAGTTCTTC. Translated, it gives CASSLAEQGPNEQFF. This sequence joins TRBV5-1 and TRBJ2-1; tentative D call: TRBD1 (5 bases). The CDR3 runs 15 residues. V was cut by 0 bases and J by 6 bases, with 13 bases left in between. Germline V gene sequence: CDR1 SGHRS, CDR2 YFSETQ. The whole variable domain, remainder taken from reference TRBV5-1 and TRBJ2-1, is KAGVTQTPRYLIKTRGQQVTLSCSPISGHRSVSWYQQTPGQGLQFLFEYFSETQRNKGNFPGRFSGRQFSNSRSEMNVSTLELGDSALYLCASSLAEQGPNEQFFGPGTRLTVL.

V and J are TRBV30 and TRBJ2-1; 10 bases are shared with TRBD1. V shed 4 bases and J 10 bases; nucleotides not matched to a gene: 10. This CDR3 has 14 amino acids. In germline, CDR1 is GTSNPN, CDR2 SVGIG (reference sequence). CDR3 residues: CAWNLGQGVEEQFF. The CDR3 region has the DNA TGTGCCTGGAACCTTGGACAGGGGGTAGAGGAGCAGTTCTTC.

V is TRBV29-1 and J is TRBJ2-2, with a possible D match to TRBD1 (6 bases). V lost 7 bases and J 2 bases, leaving 8 bases between the germline ends. The CDR3 has 12 residues. Germline V gene data show CDR1 as SQVTM and CDR2 as ANQGSEA. The CDR3 region is CSGTANTGELFF. The CDR3 DNA is TGCAGCGGGACAGCCAACACCGGGGAGCTGTTTTTT.

This chain connects TRBV19 to TRBJ2-5; D is tentatively TRBD1 or TRBD2 (6 bases each). Germline CDR1 LNHDA, CDR2 SQIVND (reference sequence). CDR3 size: 14 residues. V was trimmed by 2 bases and J by 4 bases, leaving 11 bases between them. The CDR3, as DNA: TGTGCCAGTAGTATATCGGGGGCGGGAGAGACCCAGTACTTC. This encodes CASSISGAGETQYF.

The genes are TRBV4-1 and TRBJ2-6; D perhaps matches TRBD2 (5 bases). Trimming pared 5 bases from V and 3 bases from J, leaving 8 bases between. Germline V gives CDR1 MGHRA, CDR2 YSYEKL. CDR3 size: 14 residues. The CDR3, as DNA: TGCGCCAGCAGCTCCGCGGGTGGGGCCAACGTCCTGACTTTC. Residues: CASSSAGGANVLTF.

The rearrangement uses TRBV28 and TRBJ1-5, with TRBD1 matching over 7 bases. Germline CDR1 reads MDHEN; CDR2 reads SYDVKM. The V gene end was trimmed by 6 bases and the J gene end by 7 bases; junction bases not matched to a gene: 15. The CDR3 totals 16 residues. CDR3 amino acids: CASSSYGTGVGQPQHF. The CDR3 nucleotides read TGTGCCAGCAGCTCATACGGAACAGGGGTTGGGCAGCCCCAGCATTTT.

As DNA, the CDR3 is TGTGCCAGCAGCTTAGATCCCCGCCCCTCAGAGACCCAGTACTTC. Encoded protein: CASSLDPRPSETQYF. The chain combines TRBV11-2 with TRBJ2-5; D not certain. V was trimmed by 0 bases and J by 4 bases, leaving 12 bases between them. The length of the CDR3 is 15 residues. The germline V gene has CDR1 SGHAT and CDR2 FQNNGV.

The chain carries TRBV27 and TRBJ2-7; 13 nucleotides agree with TRBD2. V was pared by 6 bases and J by 6 bases, with 8 bases of the junction left unmatched. The CDR3 length is 15 residues. CDR1 is MNHEY, CDR2 SMNVEV, per germline (reference sequence). The CDR3 reads CASSPRTSGSLEQYF. The CDR3 DNA is TGTGCCAGCAGCCCACGGACTAGCGGGAGTCTCGAGCAGTACTTC.

Details on this clone: The same CDR3 arises from other DNA sequences in this sample as well. The genes are TRBV28 and TRBJ2-2; D is unresolved. Trimming shortened V by 5 bases and J by 4 bases, and 8 bases separated the two germline ends. CDR1 is MDHEN, CDR2 SYDVKM, per germline. The CDR3 covers 13 residues. The CDR3 here is CASSLGFTGELFF. The DNA of the CDR3 is TGTGCCAGCAGTCTAGGGTTCACCGGGGAGCTGTTTTTT.

The chain uses TRBV11-3 and TRBJ2-2, with TRBD2 matching 12 bases. V was pared by 4 bases and J by 2 bases, with 8 bases of the junction left unmatched. Per germline, CDR1 SGHNT and CDR2 YENEEA. The CDR3 loop spans 18 amino acids. As DNA, the CDR3 is TGTGCCAGCAGCTCCCGACTAGCGGGAGTAGAAAACACCGGGGAGCTGTTTTTT. This sequence encodes CASSSRLAGVENTGELFF.

V usage is TRBV15 and J usage is TRBJ1-3; no firm D call. The germline V gene encodes CDR1 LNHNV and CDR2 YYDKDF (reference sequence). The germline V and J ends were trimmed by 6 bases and 0 bases, with 12 bases remaining between them. The CDR3 consists of 15 residues. The CDR3 DNA sequence: TGTGCCACCAGGGAAGGGAGGCTCTCTGGAAACACCATATATTTT. This gives the protein CATREGRLSGNTIYF.

The chain couples TRBV14 to TRBJ2-3, with 7 bases aligning to TRBD2. V gave up 0 bases and J gave up 0 bases; unmatched junction bases: 6. Germline V gene sequence: CDR1 SGHDN, CDR2 FVKESK. The CDR3 spans 17 residues. This CDR3 is CASSQDGSSGSTDTQYF. The CDR3 DNA reads as TGTGCCAGCAGCCAAGATGGGAGTAGCGGGAGCACAGATACGCAGTATTTT.

This chain links TRBV7-9 with TRBJ2-5; D is uncertain. V was cut by 1 base and J by 0 bases, with 6 bases left in between. CDR3 length equals 14 residues. Germline loops: CDR1 SEHNR, CDR2 FQNEAQ (reference sequence). The DNA of the CDR3 is TGTGCCAGCAGCTTAGGAGAGAACCAAGAGACCCAGTACTTC. Translation gives CASSLGENQETQYF.

This chain uses TRBV15 with TRBJ1-5; D is uncertain. Trimming pared 4 bases from V and 4 bases from J, leaving 17 bases between. This CDR3 comprises 16 residues. The germline CDR1 and CDR2 sequences are LNHNV and YYDKDF (reference sequence). CDR3 sequence: CATSNVGPRWNQPQHF. CDR3 nucleotide sequence: TGTGCCACCAGCAACGTCGGACCGCGGTGGAATCAGCCCCAGCATTTT.

The chain is built from TRBV7-9 and TRBJ1-1, with TRBD1 identical over 12 bases. CDR1 is SEHNR and CDR2 is FQNEAQ in the germline V gene (reference sequence). Trimming took 5 bases from V and 0 from J; bases not matched to a gene: 4. The CDR3 spans 16 residues. The CDR3 sequence is CASSLGTGGLNTEAFF. In DNA, the CDR3 is TGTGCCAGCAGCCTGGGGACAGGGGGCTTGAACACTGAAGCTTTCTTT.

This chain links TRBV4-1 with TRBJ1-4; unclear D gene. Trimming left V 1 base short and J 13 bases short, with 19 bases between. CDR1 and CDR2 from the germline V gene are MGHRA and YSYEKL. CDR3 length: 15 residues. This CDR3 is CASSQGWQAGSGLFF. The CDR3 DNA is TGCGCCAGCAGCCAAGGCTGGCAGGCTGGGTCTGGACTGTTTTTT.

This clone was detected only once. This rearrangement joins TRBV27 to TRBJ2-7; 9 nucleotides line up with TRBD1. Trimming removed 3 bases from V and 5 bases from J; junction bases left unmatched: 8. In germline, CDR1 is MNHEY, CDR2 SMNVEV (reference sequence). The CDR3 runs 15 residues. CDR3 in amino acids: CASSFSGTGSNEQYF. DNA of the CDR3: TGTGCCAGCAGTTTTTCCGGGACAGGGAGTAACGAGCAGTACTTC.

Regarding this clone: This sample also contains other DNA sequences that code for the same CDR3. V gene TRBV28 combines with J gene TRBJ2-7; 9 nucleotides line up with TRBD2. This CDR3 spans 15 amino acids. The V and J ends lost 5 bases and 0 bases, in that order; junction bases with no gene match: 5. The germline V gene encodes CDR1 MDHEN and CDR2 SYDVKM. The CDR3 sequence is CASSPPGLASYEQYF. The CDR3 nucleotides read TGTGCCAGCAGTCCACCGGGACTAGCCTCCTACGAGCAGTACTTC. The entire variable domain, with the rest obtained from reference TRBV28 and TRBJ2-7, is as follows: DVKVTQSSRYLVKRTGEKVFLECVQDMDHENMFWYRQDPGLGLRLIYFSYDVKMKEKGDIPEGYSVSREKKERFSLILESASTNQTSMYLCASSPPGLASYEQYFGPGTRLTVT.